Listed below are T cell receptor beta chains from one sample, sequenced in a study of response to subunit inactivated influenza vaccine. MiXCR was run by TCRdb on the RT-PCR reads, yielding one entry per CDR3 protein. The sample lists about 540,000 distinct CDR3 sequences, 20% to 25% seen once, with 2.5% to 3.5% in the top ten. These same records also appear under a second study, on T cells expressing NK-cell markers.

Sequences were derived from CD4+ T cells sorted from PBMCs, sampled roughly 12 days after vaccination. Every receptor here comes from a man aged 50 to 60 who received an inactivated influenza vaccine. The CDR3 runs from the conserved cysteine through the conserved F or W.

V gene: TRBV5-6
CDR3 protein: CASSTNQLAGVFEQYF

V gene: TRBV5-1
CDR3 protein: CASSSTSGRAQTQYF

V gene: TRBV6-2/TRBV6-3
CDR3 protein: CASSWVPDTQYF

V gene: TRBV6-2/TRBV6-3
CDR3 protein: CASSYYRGQPQHF

V gene: TRBV7-6
CDR3 protein: CASSLAELQPQHF

V gene: TRBV7-9
CDR3 protein: CASSLGAGQYNEQFF

V gene: TRBV15
CDR3 protein: CATSNAGDTQYF

V gene: TRBV7-6
CDR3 protein: CASSLGGSKTETQYF

V gene: TRBV20-1
CDR3 protein: CSAQTGVGTDTQYF

V gene: TRBV4-3
CDR3 protein: CASSQETGSYNSPLHF

V gene: TRBV12-3/TRBV12-4
CDR3 protein: CASSATGVAFGSPLHF

V gene: TRBV20-1
CDR3 protein: CSARGAGRGYEQYF

V gene: TRBV18
CDR3 protein: CASSPGQGDYEQYF

V gene: TRBV7-2
CDR3 protein: CASRRDRRTTDTQYF

V gene: TRBV28
CDR3 protein: CASSLGGRGNQPQHF

V gene: TRBV29-1
CDR3 protein: CSVAGQGKETQYF

V gene: TRBV4-3
CDR3 protein: CASSQSIAPNTGELFF

V gene: TRBV29-1
CDR3 protein: CSVAGLAGGTKQYF

V gene: TRBV20-1
CDR3 protein: CSASGPTGAYEQYF

V gene: TRBV30
CDR3 protein: CAWRSRGPGGYTF

V gene: TRBV20-1
CDR3 protein: CSARDHGGRGNTEAFF

V gene: TRBV29-1
CDR3 protein: CSVGRRGSYNEQFF

V gene: TRBV24-1
CDR3 protein: CATSDPPGTSGSAEQFF

V gene: TRBV28
CDR3 protein: CASSKPRDRYQETQYF

V gene: TRBV4-3
CDR3 protein: CASSQDFEGRFPNEQFF

V gene: TRBV28
CDR3 protein: CASSLWGTGVAKNIQYF

V gene: TRBV2
CDR3 protein: CASSAISGGTEAFF

V gene: TRBV20-1
CDR3 protein: CSARRAGYGNEQFF

V gene: TRBV7-2
CDR3 protein: CASSWDRDQPQHF

V gene: TRBV7-2
CDR3 protein: CASSLGRTGGTYGYTF

V gene: TRBV19
CDR3 protein: CASSHKGLAGYGSTDTQYF

V gene: TRBV4-1
CDR3 protein: CASNHPGQRNTEAFF